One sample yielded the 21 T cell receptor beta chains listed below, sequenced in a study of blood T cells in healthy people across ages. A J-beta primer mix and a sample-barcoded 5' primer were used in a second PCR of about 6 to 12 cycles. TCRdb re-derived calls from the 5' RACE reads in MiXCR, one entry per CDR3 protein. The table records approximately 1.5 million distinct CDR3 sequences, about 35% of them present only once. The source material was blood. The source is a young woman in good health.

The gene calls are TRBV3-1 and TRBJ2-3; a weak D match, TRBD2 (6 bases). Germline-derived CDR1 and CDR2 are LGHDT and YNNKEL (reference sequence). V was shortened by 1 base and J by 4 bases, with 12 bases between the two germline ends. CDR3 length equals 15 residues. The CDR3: CASSQGVGRADTQYF. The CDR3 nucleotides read TGTGCCAGCAGCCAAGGGGTCGGGAGAGCAGATACGCAGTATTTT.

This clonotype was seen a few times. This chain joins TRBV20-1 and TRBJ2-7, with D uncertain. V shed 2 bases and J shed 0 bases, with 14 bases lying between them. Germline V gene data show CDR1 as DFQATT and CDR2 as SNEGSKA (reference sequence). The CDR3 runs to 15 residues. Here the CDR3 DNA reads TGCAGTGCTAGAAAGCCCGGTGGCGGCTCCTACGAGCAGTACTTC. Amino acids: CSARKPGGGSYEQYF.

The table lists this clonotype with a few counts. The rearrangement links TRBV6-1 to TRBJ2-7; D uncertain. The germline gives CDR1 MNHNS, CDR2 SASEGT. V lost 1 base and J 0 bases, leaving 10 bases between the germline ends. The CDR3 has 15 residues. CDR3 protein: CASSEGPPSSYEQYF. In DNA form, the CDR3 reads TGTGCCAGCAGTGAAGGGCCCCCAAGCTCCTACGAGCAGTACTTC.

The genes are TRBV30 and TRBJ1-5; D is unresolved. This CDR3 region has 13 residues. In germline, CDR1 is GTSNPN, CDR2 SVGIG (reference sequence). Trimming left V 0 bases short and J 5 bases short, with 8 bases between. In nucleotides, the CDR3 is TGTGCCTGGAGTGTAAATAGGGATCAGCCCCAGCATTTT. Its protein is CAWSVNRDQPQHF.

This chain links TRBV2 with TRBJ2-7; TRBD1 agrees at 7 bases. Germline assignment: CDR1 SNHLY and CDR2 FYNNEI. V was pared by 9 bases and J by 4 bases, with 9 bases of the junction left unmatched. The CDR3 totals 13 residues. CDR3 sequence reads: CASNLRDSYEQYF. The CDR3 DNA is TGTGCCAGTAACCTCCGGGACAGTTACGAGCAGTACTTC.

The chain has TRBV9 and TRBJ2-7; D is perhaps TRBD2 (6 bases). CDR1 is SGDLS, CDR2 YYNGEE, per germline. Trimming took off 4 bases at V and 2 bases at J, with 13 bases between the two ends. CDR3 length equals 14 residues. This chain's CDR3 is CASSPLASAYEQYF. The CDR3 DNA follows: TGTGCCAGCAGCCCGCTAGCGAGTGCCTACGAGCAGTACTTC.

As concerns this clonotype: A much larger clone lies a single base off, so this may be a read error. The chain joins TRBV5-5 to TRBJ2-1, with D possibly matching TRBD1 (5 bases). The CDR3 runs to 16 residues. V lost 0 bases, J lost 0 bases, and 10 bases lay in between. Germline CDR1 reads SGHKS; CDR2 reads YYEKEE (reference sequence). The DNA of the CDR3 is TGTGCCAGCAGCTTGGACAGGCCGAGCTCCTACAATGAGCAGTTCTTC. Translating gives CASSLDRPSSYNEQFF.

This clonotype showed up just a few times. CDR3: CASLEASSNQPQHF. The CDR3 DNA sequence: TGTGCCAGTCTCGAAGCCAGTAGCAATCAGCCCCAGCATTTT. J is TRBJ1-5 and V is TRBV12-3 or TRBV12-4; D gene ambiguous. The CDR3 extends over 14 amino acids. V was pared by 9 bases and J by 0 bases, with 12 bases between.

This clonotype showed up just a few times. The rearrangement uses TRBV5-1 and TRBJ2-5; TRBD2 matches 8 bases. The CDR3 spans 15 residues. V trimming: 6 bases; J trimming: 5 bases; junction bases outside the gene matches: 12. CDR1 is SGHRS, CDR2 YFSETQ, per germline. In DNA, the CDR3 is TGCGCCAGCACACGGACCGGGACTAGTGGGGAGACCCAGTACTTC. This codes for CASTRTGTSGETQYF.

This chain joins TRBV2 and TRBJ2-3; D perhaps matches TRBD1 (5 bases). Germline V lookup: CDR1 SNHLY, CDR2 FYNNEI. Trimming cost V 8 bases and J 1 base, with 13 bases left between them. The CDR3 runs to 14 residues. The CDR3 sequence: CASLQGLGTDTQYF. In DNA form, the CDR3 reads TGTGCCAGCCTCCAGGGATTAGGCACAGATACGCAGTATTTT.

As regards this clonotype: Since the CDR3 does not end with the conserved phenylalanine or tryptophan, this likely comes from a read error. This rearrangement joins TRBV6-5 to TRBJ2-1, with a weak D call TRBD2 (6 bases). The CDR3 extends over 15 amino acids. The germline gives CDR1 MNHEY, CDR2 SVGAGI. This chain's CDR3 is CASRAGRSSYNGQFL. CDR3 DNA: TGTGCCAGCAGGGCTGGGAGGAGCTCCTACAATGGGCAGTTCTTA.

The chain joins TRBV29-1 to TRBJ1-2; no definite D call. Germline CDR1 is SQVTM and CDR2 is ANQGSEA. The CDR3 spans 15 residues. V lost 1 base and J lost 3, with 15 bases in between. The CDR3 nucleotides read TGCAGCGTTGAAGGGTCCGGGAGCCTCGACTATGGCTACACCTTC. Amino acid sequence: CSVEGSGSLDYGYTF.

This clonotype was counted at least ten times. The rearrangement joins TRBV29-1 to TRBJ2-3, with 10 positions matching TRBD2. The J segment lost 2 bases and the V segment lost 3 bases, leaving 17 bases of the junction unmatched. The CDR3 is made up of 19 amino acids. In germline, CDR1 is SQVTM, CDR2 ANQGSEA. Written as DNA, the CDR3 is TGCAGCGTTGATACCCGACAGATTCTAGCGGGAGTTACCACAGATACGCAGTATTTT. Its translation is CSVDTRQILAGVTTDTQYF.

For the CDR3, the DNA is TGTGCCAGCAGCCAAGTTAAGGCTAGCGGGGGGACACAACGGACCCAGTACTTC. Its translation: CASSQVKASGGTQRTQYF. The chain recombines TRBV4-2 with TRBJ2-5; 11 bases fit TRBD2. V lost 1 base and J lost 7; bases outside the gene matches: 14. This CDR3 comprises 18 residues. CDR1 and CDR2 from the germline V gene are LGHNA and YNFKEQ.

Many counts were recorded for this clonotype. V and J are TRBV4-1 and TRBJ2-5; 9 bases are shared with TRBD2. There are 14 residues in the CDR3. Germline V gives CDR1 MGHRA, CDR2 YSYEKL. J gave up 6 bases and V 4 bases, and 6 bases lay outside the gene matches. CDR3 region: CASSLGLAEKTQYF. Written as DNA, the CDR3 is TGCGCCAGCAGCCTGGGACTAGCAGAGAAGACCCAGTACTTC.

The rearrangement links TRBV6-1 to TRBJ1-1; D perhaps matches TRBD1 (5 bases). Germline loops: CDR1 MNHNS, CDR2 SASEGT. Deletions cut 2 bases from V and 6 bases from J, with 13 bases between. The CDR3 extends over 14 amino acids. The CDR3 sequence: CASSERWGSAEAFF. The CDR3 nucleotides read TGTGCCAGCAGTGAACGATGGGGGTCGGCTGAAGCTTTCTTT.

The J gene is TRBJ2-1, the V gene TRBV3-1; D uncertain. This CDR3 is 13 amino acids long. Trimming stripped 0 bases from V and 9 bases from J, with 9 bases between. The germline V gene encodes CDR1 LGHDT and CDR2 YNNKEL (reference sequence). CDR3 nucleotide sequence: TGTGCCAGCAGCCAAGATAACCTGAGTGAGCAGTTCTTC. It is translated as CASSQDNLSEQFF.

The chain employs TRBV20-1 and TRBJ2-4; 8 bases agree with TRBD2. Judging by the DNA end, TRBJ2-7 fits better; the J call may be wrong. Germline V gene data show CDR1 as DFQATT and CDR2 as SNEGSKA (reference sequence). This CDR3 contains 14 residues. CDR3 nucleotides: TGCAGTGCTAGGGGACCGGGACTAGAAAACGAGCAGTACTTC. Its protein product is CSARGPGLENEQYF.

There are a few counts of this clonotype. The DNA for the CDR3 is TGTGCCAGCAGGATGACAGGGAGTTATGGCTACACCTTC. This sequence encodes CASRMTGSYGYTF. The chain couples TRBV9 to TRBJ1-2, with 7 bases aligning to TRBD1. CDR1 SGDLS and CDR2 YYNGEE come from the germline V gene. Germline trimming cut 5 bases from V and 5 bases from J; bases unmatched to any gene: 6. There are 13 residues in the CDR3.

The CDR3 spells CASSWAQNSYEQYF. In DNA, the CDR3 is TGTGCCAGCAGTTGGGCCCAAAACTCCTACGAGCAGTACTTC. The chain employs TRBV28 and TRBJ2-7; D not resolved. The CDR3 length is 14 residues. Germline CDR1 MDHEN, CDR2 SYDVKM. V gave up 4 bases and J gave up 0 bases, with 10 bases separating them.

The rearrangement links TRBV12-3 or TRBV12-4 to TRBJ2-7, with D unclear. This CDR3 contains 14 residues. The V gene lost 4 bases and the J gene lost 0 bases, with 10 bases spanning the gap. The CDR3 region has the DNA TGTGCCAGCAGTTGGAGTGTCCTCTCCTACGAGCAGTACTTC. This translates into CASSWSVLSYEQYF.